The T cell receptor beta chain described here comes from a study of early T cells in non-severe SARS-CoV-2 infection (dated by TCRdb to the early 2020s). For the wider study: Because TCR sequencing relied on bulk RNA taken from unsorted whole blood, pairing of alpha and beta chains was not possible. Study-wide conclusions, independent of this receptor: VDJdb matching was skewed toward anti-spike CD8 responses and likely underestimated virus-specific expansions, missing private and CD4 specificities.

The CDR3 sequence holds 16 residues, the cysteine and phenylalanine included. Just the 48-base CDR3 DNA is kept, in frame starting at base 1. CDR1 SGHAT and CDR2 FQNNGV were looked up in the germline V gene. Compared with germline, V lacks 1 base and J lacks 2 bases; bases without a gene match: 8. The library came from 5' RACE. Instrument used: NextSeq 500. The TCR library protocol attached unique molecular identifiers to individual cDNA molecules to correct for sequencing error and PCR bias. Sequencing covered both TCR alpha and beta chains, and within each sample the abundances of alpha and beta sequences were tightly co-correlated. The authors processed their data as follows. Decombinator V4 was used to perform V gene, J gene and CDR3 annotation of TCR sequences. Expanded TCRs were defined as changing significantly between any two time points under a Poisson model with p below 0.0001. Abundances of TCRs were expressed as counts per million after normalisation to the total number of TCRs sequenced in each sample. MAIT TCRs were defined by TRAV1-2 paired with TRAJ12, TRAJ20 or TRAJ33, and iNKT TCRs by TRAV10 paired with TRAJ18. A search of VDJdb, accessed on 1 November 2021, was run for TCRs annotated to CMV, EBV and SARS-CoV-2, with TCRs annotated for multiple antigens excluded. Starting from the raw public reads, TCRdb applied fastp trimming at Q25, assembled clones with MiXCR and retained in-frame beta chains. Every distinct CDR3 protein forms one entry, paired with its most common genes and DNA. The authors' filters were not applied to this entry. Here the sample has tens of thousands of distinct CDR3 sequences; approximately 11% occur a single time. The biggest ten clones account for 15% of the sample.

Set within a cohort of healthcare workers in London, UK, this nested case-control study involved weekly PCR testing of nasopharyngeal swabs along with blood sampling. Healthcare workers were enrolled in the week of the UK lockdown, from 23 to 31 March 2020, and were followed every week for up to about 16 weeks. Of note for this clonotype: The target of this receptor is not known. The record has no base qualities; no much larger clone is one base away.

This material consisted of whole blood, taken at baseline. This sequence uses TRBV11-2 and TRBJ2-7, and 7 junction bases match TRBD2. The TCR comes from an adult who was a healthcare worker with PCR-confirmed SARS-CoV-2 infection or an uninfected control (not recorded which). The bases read TGTGCCAGCAGCTTAGCTATGGCTAGCGGAGCCTACGAGCAGTACTTC. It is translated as CASSLAMASGAYEQYF. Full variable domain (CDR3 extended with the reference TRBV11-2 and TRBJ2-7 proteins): EAGVAQSPRYKIIEKRQSVAFWCNPISGHATLYWYQQILGQGPKLLIQFQNNGVVDDSQLPKDRFSAERLKGVDSTLKIQPAKLEDSAVYLCASSLAMASGAYEQYFGPGTRLTVT.